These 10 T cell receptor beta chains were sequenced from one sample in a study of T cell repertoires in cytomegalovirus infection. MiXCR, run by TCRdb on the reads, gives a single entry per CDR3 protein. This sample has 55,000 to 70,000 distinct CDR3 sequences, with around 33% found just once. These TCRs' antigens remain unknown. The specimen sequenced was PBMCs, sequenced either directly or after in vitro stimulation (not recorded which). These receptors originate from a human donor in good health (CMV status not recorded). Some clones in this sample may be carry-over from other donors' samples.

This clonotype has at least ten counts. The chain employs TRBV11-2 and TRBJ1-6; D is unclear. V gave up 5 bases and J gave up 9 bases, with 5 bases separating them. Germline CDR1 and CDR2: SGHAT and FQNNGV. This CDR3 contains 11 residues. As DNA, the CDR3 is TGTGCCAGCAGCGTTGGTTCACCCCTCCACTTT. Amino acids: CASSVGSPLHF.

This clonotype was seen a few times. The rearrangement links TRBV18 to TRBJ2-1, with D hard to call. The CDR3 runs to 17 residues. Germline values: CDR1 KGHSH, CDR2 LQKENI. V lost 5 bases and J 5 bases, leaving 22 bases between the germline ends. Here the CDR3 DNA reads TGTGCCAGCTCAGCCCCACCGGGCCACCCCTTTGACAATGAGCAGTTCTTC. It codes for CASSAPPGHPFDNEQFF.

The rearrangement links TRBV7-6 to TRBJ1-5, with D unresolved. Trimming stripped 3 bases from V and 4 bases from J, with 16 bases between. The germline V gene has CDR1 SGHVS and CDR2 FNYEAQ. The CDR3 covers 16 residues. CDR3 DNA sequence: TGTGCCAGCAGCTTTGCGACGGGCTCCGGTAATCAGCCCCAGCATTTT. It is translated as CASSFATGSGNQPQHF.

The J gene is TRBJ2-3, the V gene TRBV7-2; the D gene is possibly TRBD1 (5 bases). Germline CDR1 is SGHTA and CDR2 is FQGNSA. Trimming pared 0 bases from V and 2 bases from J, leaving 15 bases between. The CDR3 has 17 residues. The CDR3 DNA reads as TGTGCCAGCAGCTTAGCAGCGTCTCAGGGTTACACAGATACGCAGTATTTT. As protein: CASSLAASQGYTDTQYF.

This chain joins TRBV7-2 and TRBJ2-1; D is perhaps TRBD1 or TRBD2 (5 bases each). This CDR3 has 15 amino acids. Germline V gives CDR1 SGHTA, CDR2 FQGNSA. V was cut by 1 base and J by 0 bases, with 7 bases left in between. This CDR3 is CASSLGDVSYNEQFF. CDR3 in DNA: TGTGCCAGCAGCTTAGGGGACGTCTCCTACAATGAGCAGTTCTTC.

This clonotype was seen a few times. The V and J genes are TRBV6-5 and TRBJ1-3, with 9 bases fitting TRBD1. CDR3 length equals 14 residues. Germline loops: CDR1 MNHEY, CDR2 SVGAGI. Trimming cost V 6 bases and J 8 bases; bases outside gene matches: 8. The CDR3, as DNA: TGTGCCAGCAGCCGAACAGGGGGCAGGGACACCATATATTTT. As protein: CASSRTGGRDTIYF.

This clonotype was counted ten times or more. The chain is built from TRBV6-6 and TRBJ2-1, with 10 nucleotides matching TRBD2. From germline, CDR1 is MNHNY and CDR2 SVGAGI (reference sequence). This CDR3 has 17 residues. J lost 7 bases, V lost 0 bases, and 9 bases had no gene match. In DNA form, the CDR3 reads TGTGCCAGCAGTTACTCCCCGGCTAGCGGGAGAGGAAATGAGCAGTTCTTC. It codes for CASSYSPASGRGNEQFF.

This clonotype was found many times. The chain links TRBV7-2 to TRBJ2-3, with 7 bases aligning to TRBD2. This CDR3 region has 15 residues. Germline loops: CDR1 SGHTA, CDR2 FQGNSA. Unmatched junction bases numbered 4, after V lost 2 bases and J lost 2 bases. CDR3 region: CASSLMGGVTDTQYF. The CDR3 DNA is TGTGCCAGCAGCTTAATGGGAGGGGTCACAGATACGCAGTATTTT.

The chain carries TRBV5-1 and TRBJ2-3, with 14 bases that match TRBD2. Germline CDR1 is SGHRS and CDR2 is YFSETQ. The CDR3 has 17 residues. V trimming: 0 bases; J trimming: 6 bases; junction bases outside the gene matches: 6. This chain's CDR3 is CASSLGLAGGPVDTQYF. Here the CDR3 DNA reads TGCGCCAGCAGCTTGGGACTAGCGGGGGGGCCGGTGGATACGCAGTATTTT.

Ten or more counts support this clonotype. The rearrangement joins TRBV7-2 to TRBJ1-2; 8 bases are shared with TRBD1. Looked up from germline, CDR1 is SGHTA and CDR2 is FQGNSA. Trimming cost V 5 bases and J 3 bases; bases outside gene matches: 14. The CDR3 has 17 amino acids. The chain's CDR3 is CASSLKAPGTGHYGYTF. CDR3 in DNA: TGTGCCAGCAGCCTAAAGGCGCCCGGGACAGGCCACTATGGCTACACCTTC.